The 20 T cell receptor beta chains reported below all come from one sample, sequenced in a study of low-dose radiotherapy and immunotherapy resistance in tumors. TRAV- and TRBV-specific primers, spanning alpha and beta chains, primed first-strand cDNA. Over roughly 19 PCR cycles, TCRs were amplified from a constant-region primer and V-primer adapter. TCRdb recomputed calls from the reads with MiXCR, one row per CDR3 protein. The table has around 64,000 distinct CDR3 sequences, approximately 26% seen once; the top ten hold roughly 7%. Time point specified: before trial treatment. Here the sequenced sample was PBMCs, taken before treatment. Every receptor here comes from a male donor with rectosigmoid adenocarcinoma.

The gene calls are TRBV27 and TRBJ2-1, with D hard to call. The CDR3 consists of 16 residues. V was clipped by 0 bases and J by 7 bases, with 16 bases between them. The V gene's germline CDR1 is MNHEY and CDR2 SMNVEV (reference sequence). The CDR3 DNA sequence: TGTGCCAGCAGTTTATCGCAGGACCCGCGAGAAAATGAGCAGTTCTTC. Protein product: CASSLSQDPRENEQFF.

This clonotype has a count of ten or more. The chain recombines TRBV7-2 with TRBJ1-5; D gene ambiguous. The germline gives CDR1 SGHTA, CDR2 FQGNSA. The CDR3 length is 17 residues. V lost 3 bases to trimming and J lost 1 base, with 16 bases between them. DNA for the CDR3: TGTGCCAGCAGCTTTAACGGGAACCCTGGGAGCAATCAGCCCCAGCATTTT. It is translated as CASSFNGNPGSNQPQHF.

This clonotype was detected ten times or more. The rearrangement links TRBV6-2 or TRBV6-3 to TRBJ1-5; a possible D gene is TRBD1 (6 bases). The CDR3 has 15 residues. The germline V and J ends were trimmed by 6 bases and 1 base, with 13 bases remaining between them. CDR1 and CDR2 from the germline V gene are MNHEY and SVGEGT. CDR3 residues: CASRLAGASNQPQHF. DNA of the CDR3: TGTGCCAGCAGGTTAGCGGGGGCGAGCAATCAGCCCCAGCATTTT.

The chain is built from TRBV25-1 and TRBJ2-1; 8 bases map to TRBD1. V dropped 4 bases and J dropped 4; count of bases not matched to a gene: 3. CDR1 is MGHDK and CDR2 is SYGVNS in the germline V gene. The CDR3 extends over 14 amino acids. The CDR3 loop is CASSGQGSYNEQFF. The CDR3 DNA follows: TGTGCCAGCAGTGGACAGGGGTCTTACAATGAGCAGTTCTTC.

This clonotype was counted at least ten times. The chain couples TRBV12-3 or TRBV12-4 to TRBJ2-7; D possibly uses TRBD1 or TRBD2 (5 bases each). V lost 4 bases, J lost 7 bases, and 14 bases lay in between. The length of the CDR3 is 13 residues. The chain's CDR3 is CASSSPGTGEQYF. The CDR3 DNA is TGTGCCAGCAGTTCGCCAGGGACCGGGGAGCAGTACTTC.

This chain joins TRBV6-2 or TRBV6-3 and TRBJ2-4; D remains unclear. Germline CDR1 MNHEY, CDR2 SVGEGT. V lost 6 bases and J 11 bases, leaving 11 bases between the germline ends. The CDR3 is made up of 11 amino acids. DNA of the CDR3: TGTGCCAGCAGCTACGGACGGGTTCAGTACTTC. Its translation: CASSYGRVQYF.

By share of the sample, this clonotype is medium-sized. The chain has TRBV4-3 and TRBJ1-3; D is ambiguous. The CDR3 loop spans 16 amino acids. V lost 0 bases and J lost 0, with 9 bases in between. Germline V lookup: CDR1 LGHNA, CDR2 YSLEER. The CDR3 DNA reads TGCGCCAGCAGCCAAGATTACAGAGACTCTGGAAACACCATATATTTT. This sequence encodes CASSQDYRDSGNTIYF.

Concerning this clonotype: Only one base separates this from a far larger clonotype, so it likely reflects a read error. The chain links TRBV20-1 to TRBJ2-1; maybe TRBD1 (6 bases). This CDR3 spans 15 amino acids. Germline values: CDR1 DFQATT, CDR2 SNEGSKA (reference sequence). V lost 0 bases and J 13 bases, leaving 22 bases between the germline ends. For the CDR3, the DNA is TGCAGTGCTAGAGATCTAAGACAGGCCGAAGAGACCCAGTTCTTC. Encoded protein: CSARDLRQAEETQFF.

This clonotype was seen a single time. The gene calls are TRBV4-3 and TRBJ1-5; no clear D. This CDR3 has 16 amino acids. Germline V lookup: CDR1 LGHNA, CDR2 YSLEER. The V and J ends lost 0 bases and 0 bases respectively, with 9 bases between them. In DNA, the CDR3 is TGCGCCAGCAGCCAAGACGTTCAGTATAGCAATCAGCCCCAGCATTTT. Protein: CASSQDVQYSNQPQHF.

V and J are TRBV20-1 and TRBJ2-1; perhaps TRBD2 as D (5 bases). The V end was cut by 6 bases, the J end by 0 bases, with 12 bases between. The CDR3 is made up of 14 amino acids. Germline CDR1 reads DFQATT; CDR2 reads SNEGSKA (reference sequence). CDR3 sequence (DNA): TGCAGTGCGAAAGCGGAAAACTCCTACAATGAGCAGTTCTTC. Translated, it gives CSAKAENSYNEQFF.

This clonotype was recorded at least ten times. The chain recombines TRBV2 with TRBJ1-4; 9 bases map to TRBD1. Germline values: CDR1 SNHLY, CDR2 FYNNEI. CDR3 length: 15 amino acids. Trimming cost V 7 bases and J 7 bases; bases outside gene matches: 10. The chain's CDR3 is CASKASRTGAEKLFF. The CDR3 nucleotides read TGTGCCAGCAAGGCTTCTAGGACAGGGGCTGAAAAACTGTTTTTT.

The chain recombines TRBV11-1 with TRBJ2-7; maybe TRBD1 (5 bases). This CDR3 contains 18 residues. Deletions cut 0 bases from V and 0 bases from J, with 18 bases between. CDR1 and CDR2 from the germline V gene are SGHAT and FQDESV (reference sequence). This CDR3 reads CASSLAAGQGGGSYEQYF. The CDR3 DNA follows: TGTGCCAGCAGCTTAGCGGCTGGGCAGGGTGGTGGCTCCTACGAGCAGTACTTC.

As regards this clonotype: It is likely a read error: a sequence one base away is far more abundant. This chain links TRBV2 with TRBJ1-2; 7 bases match TRBD1. The V gene's germline CDR1 is SNHLY and CDR2 FYNNEI. This CDR3 has 14 amino acids. CDR3 sequence: CPSSPTTGRSGYTF. In DNA, the CDR3 is TGTCCCAGCAGCCCAACGACAGGGCGCAGCGGCTACACCTTC.

Concerning this clonotype itself: Since a much larger clone is just one base distant, this may be a read error. CDR3 loop: CASSRDSGGHTF. CDR3 nucleotides: TGTGCCAGCAGCAGGGACAGCGGTGGCCACACCTTC. The chain recombines TRBV27 with TRBJ1-2, with 7 bases aligning to TRBD1. Germline V lookup: CDR1 MNHEY, CDR2 SMNVEV (reference sequence). The CDR3 extends over 12 amino acids.

With respect to this clonotype: A far larger clone lies a single base away; this is likely a read error. This chain uses TRBV27 with TRBJ2-7, with D possibly TRBD2 on 6 matching bases. The germline CDR1 and CDR2 sequences are MNHEY and SMNVEV (reference sequence). Trimming cost V 3 bases and J 6 bases, with 18 bases left between them. This CDR3 contains 15 residues. Written as DNA, the CDR3 is TGTGCCAGCAGTTTTTCACCGAACCGGGACTTCGAGCAGTACTTC. Protein sequence: CASSFSPNRDFEQYF.

This clonotype showed up many times. The rearrangement links TRBV11-2 to TRBJ2-5, with D perhaps matching TRBD2 (5 bases). The V end was cut by 3 bases, the J end by 5 bases, with 13 bases between. Per the germline V gene, CDR1 is SGHAT and CDR2 is FQNNGV. The CDR3 sequence is 14 residues long. CDR3: CASSFSSGWETQYF. The CDR3 nucleotides read TGTGCCAGCAGCTTTAGTTCGGGATGGGAGACCCAGTACTTC. Full variable domain (rest looked up from reference TRBV11-2 and TRBJ2-5): EAGVAQSPRYKIIEKRQSVAFWCNPISGHATLYWYQQILGQGPKLLIQFQNNGVVDDSQLPKDRFSAERLKGVDSTLKIQPAKLEDSAVYLCASSFSSGWETQYFGPGTRLLVL.

This clonotype was found many times. The J gene is TRBJ2-1, the V gene TRBV29-1; 9 bases map to TRBD2. This CDR3 is built from 14 residues. Unmatched junction bases numbered 9, after V lost 4 bases and J lost 8 bases. The germline CDR1 and CDR2 sequences are SQVTM and ANQGSEA. CDR3 sequence reads: CSVVLRGGIYEQFF. CDR3 DNA: TGCAGCGTTGTGCTGCGGGGGGGCATCTATGAGCAGTTCTTC.

Comments on this clonotype: A far more abundant clone sits one base away, making this likely a read error. The rearrangement uses TRBV2 and TRBJ2-1; D not certain. Germline V CDR1 and CDR2: SNHLY, FYNNEI. Trimming removed 3 bases from V and 10 bases from J, with 13 bases in between. CDR3 length equals 13 residues. The CDR3 here is CASSDSTSHEQFF. The DNA of the CDR3 is TGTGCCAGCAGTGATTCAACAAGCCACGAGCAGTTCTTC. The entire variable domain, with the rest obtained from reference TRBV2 and TRBJ2-1, is as follows: EPEVTQTPSHQVTQMGQEVILRCVPISNHLYFYWYRQILGQKVEFLVSFYNNEISEKSEIFDDQFSVERPDGSNFTLKIRSTKLEDSAMYFCASSDSTSHEQFFGPGTRLTVL.

This clonotype was counted many times. The chain has TRBV28 and TRBJ1-5; 7 bases are shared with TRBD1. Germline-derived CDR1 and CDR2 are MDHEN and SYDVKM. The length of the CDR3 is 15 residues. J was trimmed by 3 bases and V by 3 bases; bases with no gene match: 5. The DNA for the CDR3 is TGTGCCAGCAGTTTTAGGGGACAGAACAATCAGCCCCAGCATTTT. Amino acids: CASSFRGQNNQPQHF.

This clonotype was observed at least ten times. The gene calls are TRBV6-2 or TRBV6-3 and TRBJ2-1; 13 nucleotides agree with TRBD2. Germline lookup yields CDR1 MNHEY and CDR2 SVGEGT. Germline trimming cut 7 bases from V and 0 bases from J; bases unmatched to any gene: 6. The CDR3 length is 17 residues. The DNA of the CDR3 is TGTGCCAGCACTTTGACTAGCGGGGGGAGCTCCTACAATGAGCAGTTCTTC. As protein: CASTLTSGGSSYNEQFF.